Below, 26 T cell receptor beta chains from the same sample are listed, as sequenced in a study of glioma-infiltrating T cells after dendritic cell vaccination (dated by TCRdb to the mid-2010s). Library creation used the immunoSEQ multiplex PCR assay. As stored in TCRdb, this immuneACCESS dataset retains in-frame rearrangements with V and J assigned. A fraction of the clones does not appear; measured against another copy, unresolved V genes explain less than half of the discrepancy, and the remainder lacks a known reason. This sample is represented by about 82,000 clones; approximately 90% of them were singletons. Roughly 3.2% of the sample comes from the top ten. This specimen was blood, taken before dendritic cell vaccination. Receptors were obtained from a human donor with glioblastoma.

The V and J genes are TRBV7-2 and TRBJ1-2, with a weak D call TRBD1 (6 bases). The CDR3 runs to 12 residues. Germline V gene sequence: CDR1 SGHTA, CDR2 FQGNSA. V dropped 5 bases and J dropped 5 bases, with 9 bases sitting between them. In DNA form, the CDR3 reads TGTGCCAGCAGCAGCAGGGGTTATGGCTACACCTTC. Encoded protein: CASSSRGYGYTF.

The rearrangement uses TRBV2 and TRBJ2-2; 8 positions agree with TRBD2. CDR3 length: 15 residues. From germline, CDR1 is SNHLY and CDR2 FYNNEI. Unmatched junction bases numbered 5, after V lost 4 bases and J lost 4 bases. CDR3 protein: CASSVSTSGTGELFF. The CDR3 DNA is TGTGCCAGCAGTGTGTCTACTAGCGGCACCGGGGAGCTGTTTTTT.

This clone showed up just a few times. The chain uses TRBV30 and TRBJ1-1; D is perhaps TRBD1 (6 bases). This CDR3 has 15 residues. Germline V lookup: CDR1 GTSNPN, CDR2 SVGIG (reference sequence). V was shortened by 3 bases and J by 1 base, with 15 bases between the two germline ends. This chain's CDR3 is CAWRALDSQNTEAFF. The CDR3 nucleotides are TGTGCCTGGAGGGCTTTGGACAGCCAGAACACTGAAGCTTTCTTT. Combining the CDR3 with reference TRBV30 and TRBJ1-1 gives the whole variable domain SQTIHQWPATLVQPVGSPLSLECTVEGTSNPNLYWYRQAAGRGLQLLFYSVGIGQISSEVPQNLSASRPQDRQFILSSKKLLLSDSGFYLCAWRALDSQNTEAFFGQGTRLTVV.

DNA for the CDR3: TGTGCCTGGAGCGGACCGGGACTAGCACGATATTTT. Protein sequence: CAWSGPGLARYF. The rearrangement links TRBV30 to TRBJ2-3, with 9 bases matching TRBD2. Germline values: CDR1 GTSNPN, CDR2 SVGIG (reference sequence). The CDR3 totals 12 residues. J lost 15 bases, V lost 3 bases, and 10 bases had no gene match. Complete variable domain (other parts from reference TRBV30 and TRBJ2-3): SQTIHQWPATLVQPVGSPLSLECTVEGTSNPNLYWYRQAAGRGLQLLFYSVGIGQISSEVPQNLSASRPQDRQFILSSKKLLLSDSGFYLCAWSGPGLARYFGPGTRLTVL.

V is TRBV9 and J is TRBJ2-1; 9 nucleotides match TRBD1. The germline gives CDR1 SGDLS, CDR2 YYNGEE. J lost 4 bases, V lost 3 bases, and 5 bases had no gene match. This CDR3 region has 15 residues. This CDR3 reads CASSADRGLYNEQFF. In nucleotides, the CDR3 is TGTGCCAGCAGCGCGGACAGGGGCCTTTACAATGAGCAGTTCTTC.

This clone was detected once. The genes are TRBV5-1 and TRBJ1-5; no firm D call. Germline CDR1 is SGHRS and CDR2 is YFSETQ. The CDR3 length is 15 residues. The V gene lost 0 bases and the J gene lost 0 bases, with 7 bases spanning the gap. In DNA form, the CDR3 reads TGCGCCAGCAGCTTGGAGCCAGGTAGCAATCAGCCCCAGCATTTT. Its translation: CASSLEPGSNQPQHF.

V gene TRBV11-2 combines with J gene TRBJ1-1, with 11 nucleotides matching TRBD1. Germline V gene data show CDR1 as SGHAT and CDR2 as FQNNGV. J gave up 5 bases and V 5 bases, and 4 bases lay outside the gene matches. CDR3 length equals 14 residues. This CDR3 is CASSQDRGRTEAFF. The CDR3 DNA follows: TGTGCCAGCAGCCAGGACAGGGGGCGAACTGAAGCTTTCTTT.

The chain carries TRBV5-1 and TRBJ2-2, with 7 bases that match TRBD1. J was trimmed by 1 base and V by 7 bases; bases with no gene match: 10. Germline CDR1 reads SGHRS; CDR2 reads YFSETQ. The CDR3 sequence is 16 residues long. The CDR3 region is CASFRPGTENTGELFF. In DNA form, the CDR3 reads TGCGCCAGCTTTCGGCCCGGGACAGAGAACACCGGGGAGCTGTTTTTT.

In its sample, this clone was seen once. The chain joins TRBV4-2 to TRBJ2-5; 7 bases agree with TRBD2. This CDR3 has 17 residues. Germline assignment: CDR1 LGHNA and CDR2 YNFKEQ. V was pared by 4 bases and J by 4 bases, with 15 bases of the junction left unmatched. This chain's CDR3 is CASSRISPGTTAETQYF. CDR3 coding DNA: TGTGCCAGCAGCCGCATCAGTCCCGGGACTACCGCAGAGACCCAGTACTTC.

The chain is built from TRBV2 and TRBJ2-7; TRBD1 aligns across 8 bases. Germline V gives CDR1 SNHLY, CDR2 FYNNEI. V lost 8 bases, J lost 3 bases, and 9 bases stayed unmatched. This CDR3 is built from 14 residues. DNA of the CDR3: TGTGCCAGCTCCACCGAGGACAGGGTCTACGAGCAGTACTTC. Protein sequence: CASSTEDRVYEQYF.

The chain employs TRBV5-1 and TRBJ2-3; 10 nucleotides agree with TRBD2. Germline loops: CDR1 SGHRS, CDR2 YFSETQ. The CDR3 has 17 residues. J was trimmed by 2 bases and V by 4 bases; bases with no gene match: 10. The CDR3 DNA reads TGCGCCAGCAGCCCCTGGACTAGCGGAGGCGTCACAGATACGCAGTATTTT. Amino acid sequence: CASSPWTSGGVTDTQYF. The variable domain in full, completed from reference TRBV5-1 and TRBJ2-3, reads KAGVTQTPRYLIKTRGQQVTLSCSPISGHRSVSWYQQTPGQGLQFLFEYFSETQRNKGNFPGRFSGRQFSNSRSEMNVSTLELGDSALYLCASSPWTSGGVTDTQYFGPGTRLTVL.

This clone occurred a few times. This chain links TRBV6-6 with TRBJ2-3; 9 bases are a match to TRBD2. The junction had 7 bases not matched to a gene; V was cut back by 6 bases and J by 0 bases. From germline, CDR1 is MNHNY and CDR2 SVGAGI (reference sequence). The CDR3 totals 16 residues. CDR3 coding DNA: TGTGCCAGCAGAGGTCGGACTAGCGTTAGCACAGATACGCAGTATTTT. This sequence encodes CASRGRTSVSTDTQYF.

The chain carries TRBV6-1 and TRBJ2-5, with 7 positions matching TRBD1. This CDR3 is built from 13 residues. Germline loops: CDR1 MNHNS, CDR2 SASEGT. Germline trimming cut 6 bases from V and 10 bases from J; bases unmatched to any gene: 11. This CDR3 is CASRASGQAGQYF. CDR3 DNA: TGTGCCAGCAGAGCTTCAGGACAGGCCGGCCAGTACTTC.

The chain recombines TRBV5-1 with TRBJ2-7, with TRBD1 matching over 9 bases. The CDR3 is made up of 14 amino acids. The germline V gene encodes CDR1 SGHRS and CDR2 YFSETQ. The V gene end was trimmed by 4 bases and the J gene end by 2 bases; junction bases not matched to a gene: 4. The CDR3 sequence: CASSLQGAPYEQYF. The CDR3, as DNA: TGCGCCAGCAGCCTACAGGGGGCTCCCTACGAGCAGTACTTC. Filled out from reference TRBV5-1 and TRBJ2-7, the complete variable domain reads KAGVTQTPRYLIKTRGQQVTLSCSPISGHRSVSWYQQTPGQGLQFLFEYFSETQRNKGNFPGRFSGRQFSNSRSEMNVSTLELGDSALYLCASSLQGAPYEQYFGPGTRLTVT.

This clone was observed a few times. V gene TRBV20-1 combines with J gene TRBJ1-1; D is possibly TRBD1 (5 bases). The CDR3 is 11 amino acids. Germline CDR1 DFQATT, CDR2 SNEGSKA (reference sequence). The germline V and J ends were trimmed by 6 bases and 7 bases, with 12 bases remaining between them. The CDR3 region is CSARRADEAFF. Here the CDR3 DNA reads TGCAGTGCACGCAGGGCGGATGAAGCTTTCTTT.

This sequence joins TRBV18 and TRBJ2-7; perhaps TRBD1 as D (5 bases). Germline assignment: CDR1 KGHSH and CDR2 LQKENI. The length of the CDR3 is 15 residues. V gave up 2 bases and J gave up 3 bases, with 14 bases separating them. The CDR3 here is CASSPNFGANYEQYF. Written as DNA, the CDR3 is TGTGCCAGCTCACCAAATTTTGGGGCCAACTACGAGCAGTACTTC.

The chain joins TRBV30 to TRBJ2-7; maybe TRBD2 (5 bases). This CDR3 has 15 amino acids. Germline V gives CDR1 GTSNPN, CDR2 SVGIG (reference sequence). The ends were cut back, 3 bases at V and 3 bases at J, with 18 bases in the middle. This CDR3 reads CAWSARALRGYEQYF. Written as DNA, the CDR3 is TGTGCCTGGAGCGCCCGGGCCCTTCGGGGCTACGAGCAGTACTTC.

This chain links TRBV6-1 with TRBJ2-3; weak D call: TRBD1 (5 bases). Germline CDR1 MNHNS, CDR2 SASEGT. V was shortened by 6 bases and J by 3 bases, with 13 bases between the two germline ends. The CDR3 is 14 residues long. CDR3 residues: CASRATGRTDTQYF. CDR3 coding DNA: TGTGCCAGCAGAGCAACAGGTAGGACAGATACGCAGTATTTT.

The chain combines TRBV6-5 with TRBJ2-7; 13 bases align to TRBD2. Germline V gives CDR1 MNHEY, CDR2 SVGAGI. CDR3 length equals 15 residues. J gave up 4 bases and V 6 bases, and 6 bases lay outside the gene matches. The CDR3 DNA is TGTGCCAGCAGACAAACTAGCGGGGGGGAGTACGAGCAGTACTTC. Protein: CASRQTSGGEYEQYF.

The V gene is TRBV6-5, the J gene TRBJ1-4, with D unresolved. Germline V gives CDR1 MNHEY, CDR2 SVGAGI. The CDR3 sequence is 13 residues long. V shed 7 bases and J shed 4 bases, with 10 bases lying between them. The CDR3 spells CASKRSSNEKLFF. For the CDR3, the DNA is TGTGCCAGCAAGCGGTCAAGTAATGAAAAACTGTTTTTT.

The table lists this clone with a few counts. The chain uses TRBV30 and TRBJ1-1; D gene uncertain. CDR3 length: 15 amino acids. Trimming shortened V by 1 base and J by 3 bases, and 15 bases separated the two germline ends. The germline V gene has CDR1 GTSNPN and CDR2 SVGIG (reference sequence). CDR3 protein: CAWSGRSVIDTEAFF. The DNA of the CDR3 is TGTGCCTGGAGTGGCAGGTCGGTGATCGACACTGAAGCTTTCTTT.

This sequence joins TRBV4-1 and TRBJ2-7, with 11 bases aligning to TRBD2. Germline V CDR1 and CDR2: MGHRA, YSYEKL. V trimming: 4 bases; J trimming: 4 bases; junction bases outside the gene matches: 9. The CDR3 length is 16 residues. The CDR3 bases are TGCGCCAGCAGCCCAACCACTAGCGGGAGCCGGTACGAGCAGTACTTC. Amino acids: CASSPTTSGSRYEQYF.

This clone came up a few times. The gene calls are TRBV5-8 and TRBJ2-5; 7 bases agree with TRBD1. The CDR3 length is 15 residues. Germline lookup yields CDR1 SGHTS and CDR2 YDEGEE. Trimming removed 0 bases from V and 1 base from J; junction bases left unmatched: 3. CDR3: CASSLGDRAQETQYF. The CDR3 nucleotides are TGTGCCAGCAGCTTGGGGGACAGAGCCCAAGAGACCCAGTACTTC.

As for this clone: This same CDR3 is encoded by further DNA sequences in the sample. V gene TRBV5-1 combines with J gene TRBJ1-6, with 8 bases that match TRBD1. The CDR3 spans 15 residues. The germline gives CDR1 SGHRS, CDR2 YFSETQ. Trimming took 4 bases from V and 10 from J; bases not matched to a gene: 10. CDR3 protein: CASSITDREASPLHF. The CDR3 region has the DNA TGCGCCAGCAGCATAACGGACAGGGAAGCCTCACCCCTCCACTTT.

The CDR3 bases are TGTGCCAGCAGCTCCCTCGGGAGGAGGGGAAGCAATCAGCCCCAGCATTTT. Encoded protein: CASSSLGRRGSNQPQHF. This chain links TRBV7-8 with TRBJ1-5, with D maybe TRBD1 (5 bases). Trimming left V 4 bases short and J 1 base short, with 17 bases between. The CDR3 runs 17 residues. Germline V gene lookup returns CDR1 SGHVS and CDR2 FQNEAQ.

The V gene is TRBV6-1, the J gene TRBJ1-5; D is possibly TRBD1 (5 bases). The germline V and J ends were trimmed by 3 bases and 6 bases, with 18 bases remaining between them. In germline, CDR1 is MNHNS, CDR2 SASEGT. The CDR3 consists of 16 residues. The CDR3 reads CASSDLEMGGGQPQHF. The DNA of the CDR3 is TGTGCCAGCAGTGACTTGGAGATGGGGGGGGGTCAGCCCCAGCATTTT.